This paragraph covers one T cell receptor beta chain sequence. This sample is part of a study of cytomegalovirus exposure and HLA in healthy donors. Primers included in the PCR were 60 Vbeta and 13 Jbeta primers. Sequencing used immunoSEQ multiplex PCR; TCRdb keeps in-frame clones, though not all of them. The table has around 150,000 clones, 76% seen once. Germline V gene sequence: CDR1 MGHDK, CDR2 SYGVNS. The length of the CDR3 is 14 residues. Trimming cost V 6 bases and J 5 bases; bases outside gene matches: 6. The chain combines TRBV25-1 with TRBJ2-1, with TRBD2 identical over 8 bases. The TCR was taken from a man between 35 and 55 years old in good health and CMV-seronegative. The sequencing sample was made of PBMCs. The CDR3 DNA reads TGTGCCAGCAGGCATCCCGGGGGGGACAATGAGCAGTTCTTC. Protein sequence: CASRHPGGDNEQFF. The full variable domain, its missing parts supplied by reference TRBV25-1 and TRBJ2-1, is EADIYQTPRYLVIGTGKKITLECSQTMGHDKMYWYQQDPGMELHLIHYSYGVNSTEKGDLSSESTVSRIRTEHFPLTLESARPSHTSQYLCASRHPGGDNEQFFGPGTRLTVL.